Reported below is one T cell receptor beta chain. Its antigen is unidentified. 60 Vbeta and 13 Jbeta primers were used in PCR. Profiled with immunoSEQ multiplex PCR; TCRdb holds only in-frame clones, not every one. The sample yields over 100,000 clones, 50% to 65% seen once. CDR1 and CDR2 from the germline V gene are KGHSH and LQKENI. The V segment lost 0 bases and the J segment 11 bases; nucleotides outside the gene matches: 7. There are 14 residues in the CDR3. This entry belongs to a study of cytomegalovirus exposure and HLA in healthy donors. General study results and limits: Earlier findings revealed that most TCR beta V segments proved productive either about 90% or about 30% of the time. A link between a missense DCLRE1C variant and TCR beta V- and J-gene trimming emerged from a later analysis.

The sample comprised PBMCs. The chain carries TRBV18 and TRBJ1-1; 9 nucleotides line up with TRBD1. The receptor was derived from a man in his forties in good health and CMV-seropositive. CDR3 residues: CASSPPGTGLTAFF. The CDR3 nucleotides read TGTGCCAGCTCACCACCGGGGACAGGGCTTACGGCTTTCTTT.